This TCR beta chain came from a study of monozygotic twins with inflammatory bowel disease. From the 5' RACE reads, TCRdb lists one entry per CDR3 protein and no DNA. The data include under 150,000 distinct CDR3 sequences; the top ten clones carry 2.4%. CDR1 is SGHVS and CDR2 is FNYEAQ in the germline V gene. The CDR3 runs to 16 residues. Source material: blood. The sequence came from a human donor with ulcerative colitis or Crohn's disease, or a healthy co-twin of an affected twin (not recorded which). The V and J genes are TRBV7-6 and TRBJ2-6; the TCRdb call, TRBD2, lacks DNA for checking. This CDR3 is CASSLGQPSATNVLTF.